This T cell receptor beta chain appears in the sequencing data of a study of vaccination and CD4 T cells after COVID-19. Germline trimming cut 4 bases from V and 4 bases from J; bases unmatched to any gene: 5. Germline CDR1 is MDHEN and CDR2 is SYDVKM. The CDR3 is made up of 15 amino acids. The treatment is: roughly 10-day PBMC culture with coronavirus spike peptide pools or control peptides (ViraFEST assay). Study-wide findings and caveats: With convalescent patients, a median 86.3% of reactive clones emerged solely after vaccination.

This clonotype was seen a few times. Its specificity is unknown. CD4+ T cells that had been cultured provided DNA sequenced with the Oncomine TCR Beta short-read assay. TCRdb processed the PCR reads anew with MiXCR; each CDR3 protein has one entry. Among roughly 7,900 distinct CDR3 sequences listed, under 30% were seen once. The receptor comes from a human donor with COVID-19. Sequencing input: cultured CD4+ T cells from blood. The chain has TRBV28 and TRBJ1-5, with 9 nucleotides matching TRBD1. Here the CDR3 DNA reads TGTGCCAGCAGTTCCCCGGGACAGGGAAATCAGCCCCAGCATTTT. Protein sequence: CASSSPGQGNQPQHF.